The 3 T cell receptor beta chains presented below share a single source sample, sequenced in a study of T cell repertoires in cytomegalovirus infection. TCRdb re-called the reads through MiXCR, storing one row per CDR3 protein. Of roughly 150,000 distinct CDR3 sequences listed, roughly 32% are singletons. Their cognate antigens are unknown. The specimen comprised CD8+ T cells from cultured PBMCs, sampled from culture after CMV antigen stimulation. These receptors were obtained from a human donor in good health (CMV status not recorded). Some clones in this sample may be carry-over from other donors' samples.

The chain employs TRBV7-9 and TRBJ2-1, with a weak D call TRBD1 (5 bases). The germline CDR1 and CDR2 sequences are SEHNR and FQNEAQ (reference sequence). The CDR3 loop spans 15 amino acids. The ends were cut back, 0 bases at V and 6 bases at J, with 12 bases in the middle. The CDR3 sequence: CASSLAQEYSNEQFF. CDR3 DNA sequence: TGTGCCAGCAGCTTAGCACAGGAATATTCCAATGAGCAGTTCTTC.

This clonotype was seen repeatedly, ten times or more. The chain joins TRBV5-8 to TRBJ2-1; D is possibly TRBD1 (5 bases). Germline V CDR1 and CDR2: SGHTS, YDEGEE. V lost 0 bases to trimming and J lost 0 bases, with 10 bases between them. This CDR3 comprises 16 residues. The chain's CDR3 is CASSLVRQGSYNEQFF. In DNA, the CDR3 is TGTGCCAGCAGCTTGGTCCGCCAGGGCTCCTACAATGAGCAGTTCTTC.

The J gene is TRBJ1-1, the V gene TRBV6-5; D not certain. V was trimmed by 0 bases and J by 4 bases, leaving 12 bases between them. CDR1 MNHEY and CDR2 SVGAGI come from the germline V gene. The CDR3 sequence is 15 residues long. The CDR3 reads CASSYSGPRGTEAFF. The CDR3, as DNA: TGTGCCAGCAGTTACTCTGGCCCTCGGGGCACTGAAGCTTTCTTT.